This T cell receptor beta chain was captured by sequencing in a study of OX40 agonist ivuxolimab in advanced cancers. Whole-study context: It was ivuxolimab, an agonistic anti-OX40 (CD134) antibody, that patients were treated with. Of the participants, over 30% had some prior anti-PD-1, anti-PD-L1 or anti-CTLA-4 therapy, which was allowed.

V was trimmed by 7 bases and J by 4 bases, leaving 16 bases between them. CDR3 length: 14 residues. Germline V gene sequence: CDR1 LNHDA, CDR2 SQIVND (reference sequence). Data came from immunoSEQ multiplex PCR; TCRdb stores just in-frame clones and leaves some out. The sample records about 14,000 clones, roughly 87% being singletons. The chain joins TRBV19 to TRBJ1-2; D is unclear. The sample in question was CD4+ or CD8+ T cells sorted from blood, obtained in a trial of the OX40 agonist ivuxolimab. This receptor was taken from an adult with an advanced solid tumor such as melanoma, head and neck, liver or kidney cancer. CDR3 sequence (DNA): TGTGCCAGTACCTATAACTGGGAACCCTATGGCTACACCTTC. Translation gives CASTYNWEPYGYTF.